The 18 T cell receptor beta chains in this list originate from one sample, sequenced in a study of radiotherapy plus CTLA-4 blockade in lung cancer. Some clones are missing from TCRdb's copy, which holds only in-frame ones; the method was immunoSEQ multiplex PCR. Here the sample spans 130,000 or so clones, 80% to 90% being singletons. Sequencing used peripheral blood, obtained from a patient treated with radiotherapy plus ipilimumab. These receptors were obtained from a human donor with non-small cell lung cancer that progressed on radiotherapy plus ipilimumab.

This clone was found once. The rearrangement joins TRBV5-1 to TRBJ2-2; D perhaps matches TRBD1 (5 bases). This CDR3 contains 14 residues. V was pared by 4 bases and J by 7 bases, with 14 bases between. Looked up from germline, CDR1 is SGHRS and CDR2 is YFSETQ. For the CDR3, the DNA is TGCGCCAGCAGCCCGACAGTCCCCTACGGGGAGCTGTTTTTT. It codes for CASSPTVPYGELFF. The variable domain in full, completed from reference TRBV5-1 and TRBJ2-2, reads KAGVTQTPRYLIKTRGQQVTLSCSPISGHRSVSWYQQTPGQGLQFLFEYFSETQRNKGNFPGRFSGRQFSNSRSEMNVSTLELGDSALYLCASSPTVPYGELFFGEGSRLTVL.

The chain carries TRBV13 and TRBJ2-7, with no clear D. This CDR3 spans 14 amino acids. Germline V gene sequence: CDR1 PRHDT, CDR2 FYEKMQ (reference sequence). Trimming removed 4 bases at V and 2 bases at J, with 12 bases between. Here the CDR3 reads CASSSDPAAYEQYF. The CDR3 DNA reads TGTGCCAGCAGCTCCGACCCCGCGGCCTACGAGCAGTACTTC.

With respect to this clone: Other DNA sequences in this sample translate to the same CDR3. CDR3 sequence (DNA): TGTGCCAGTAGTATGCAGGGGGGAAACTATGGCTACACCTTC. This gives the protein CASSMQGGNYGYTF. This rearrangement joins TRBV19 to TRBJ1-2, with 7 bases aligning to TRBD1. This CDR3 is 14 amino acids long. Trimming at V came to 3 bases and at J to 2 bases, leaving 3 bases not matched to a gene. The germline gives CDR1 LNHDA, CDR2 SQIVND (reference sequence).

The chain links TRBV27 to TRBJ2-5; the D is unclear. Germline V gene sequence: CDR1 MNHEY, CDR2 SMNVEV (reference sequence). Trimming stripped 4 bases from V and 5 bases from J, with 11 bases between. The CDR3 extends over 13 amino acids. The CDR3: CASSSRGGETQYF. In nucleotides, the CDR3 is TGTGCCAGCAGTTCTAGAGGTGGGGAGACCCAGTACTTC.

V gene TRBV2 combines with J gene TRBJ1-5; D not certain. This CDR3 contains 13 residues. V shed 8 bases and J shed 5 bases, with 13 bases lying between them. Germline V lookup: CDR1 SNHLY, CDR2 FYNNEI. The CDR3 loop reads CASSGNRDQPQHF. The DNA for the CDR3 is TGTGCCAGCTCTGGGAATCGGGATCAGCCCCAGCATTTT.

This clone was seen only once. The chain uses TRBV5-5 and TRBJ1-2, with no clear D. The CDR3 covers 16 residues. Looked up from germline, CDR1 is SGHKS and CDR2 is YYEKEE (reference sequence). Trimming took off 0 bases at V and 0 bases at J, with 12 bases between the two ends. In DNA, the CDR3 is TGTGCCAGCAGCTTGGTTGGGTCTTCCACTAACTATGGCTACACCTTC. This encodes CASSLVGSSTNYGYTF. The whole variable domain, filled in from reference TRBV5-5 and TRBJ1-2, reads DAGVTQSPTHLIKTRGQQVTLRCSPISGHKSVSWYQQVLGQGPQFIFQYYEKEERGRGNFPDRFSARQFPNYSSELNVNALLLGDSALYLCASSLVGSSTNYGYTFGSGTRLTVV.

This sequence joins TRBV18 and TRBJ1-1; TRBD1 aligns across 7 bases. Germline trimming cut 3 bases from V and 2 bases from J; bases unmatched to any gene: 6. Germline V gives CDR1 KGHSH, CDR2 LQKENI. The CDR3 totals 15 residues. This CDR3 reads CASSPYGQDNTEAFF. The CDR3 DNA reads as TGTGCCAGCTCACCGTACGGACAGGACAACACTGAAGCTTTCTTT. Combining the CDR3 with reference TRBV18 and TRBJ1-1 gives the whole variable domain NAGVMQNPRHLVRRRGQEARLRCSPMKGHSHVYWYRQLPEEGLKFMVYLQKENIIDESGMPKERFSAEFPKEGPSILRIQQVVRGDSAAYFCASSPYGQDNTEAFFGQGTRLTVV.

The CDR3 sequence: CASSYSAGTSPLHF. The CDR3 DNA is TGTGCCAGCAGTTACTCGGCAGGGACCTCACCCCTCCACTTT. This chain joins TRBV6-5 and TRBJ1-6; TRBD1 is a possible D gene (5 bases). The CDR3 extends over 14 amino acids. The V gene lost 0 bases and the J gene lost 10 bases, with 10 bases spanning the gap. The germline V gene encodes CDR1 MNHEY and CDR2 SVGAGI.

This chain uses TRBV15 with TRBJ2-4; D may be TRBD1 or TRBD2 (6 bases each). Germline V gene sequence: CDR1 LNHNV, CDR2 YYDKDF (reference sequence). V was pared by 0 bases and J by 4 bases, with 16 bases between. This CDR3 region has 17 residues. CDR3 residues: CATSRDPLGGPKNIQYF. DNA for the CDR3: TGTGCCACCAGCAGAGATCCCCTCGGGGGCCCAAAAAACATTCAGTACTTC.

This chain uses TRBV7-3 with TRBJ2-5; weak D call: TRBD1 (5 bases). The CDR3 runs to 13 residues. Germline-derived CDR1 and CDR2 are SGHTA and FQGTGA. V was cut by 3 bases and J by 4 bases, with 9 bases left in between. The CDR3 loop is CASSFDSSETQYF. The CDR3 DNA is TGTGCCAGCAGCTTCGACAGCTCAGAGACCCAGTACTTC.

This clone has only a few counts. This chain uses TRBV7-3 with TRBJ1-2, with 9 bases fitting TRBD1. Germline-derived CDR1 and CDR2 are SGHTA and FQGTGA. The CDR3 runs to 15 residues. The V and J ends lost 6 bases and 5 bases, in that order; junction bases with no gene match: 10. This CDR3 reads CASSRTGTGLYGYTF. CDR3 sequence (DNA): TGTGCCAGCAGTCGTACCGGGACAGGGCTATATGGCTACACCTTC.

This clone was seen only once. This chain joins TRBV6-1 and TRBJ1-5; D ambiguous. The CDR3 covers 14 residues. From germline, CDR1 is MNHNS and CDR2 SASEGT. The V and J ends lost 3 bases and 9 bases respectively, with 15 bases between them. The CDR3 region has the DNA TGTGCCAGCAGTGAGGTGACCGCCGTTTTGCCCCAGCATTTT. It is translated as CASSEVTAVLPQHF.

The rearrangement joins TRBV7-3 to TRBJ1-5; D unclear. Germline V lookup: CDR1 SGHTA, CDR2 FQGTGA. V lost 3 bases and J 7 bases, leaving 10 bases between the germline ends. The CDR3 loop spans 13 amino acids. The CDR3 sequence is CASSFSPEQPQHF. The CDR3 nucleotides read TGTGCCAGCAGCTTCTCCCCCGAACAGCCCCAGCATTTT.

The chain is built from TRBV5-6 and TRBJ2-7; D uncertain. This CDR3 spans 15 amino acids. Germline V gene lookup returns CDR1 SGHDT and CDR2 YYEEEE. With 4 bases removed from V and 2 bases from J, the gap between germline ends came to 16 bases. This CDR3 reads CASSGPHGVPYEQYF. CDR3 nucleotides: TGTGCCAGCAGCGGGCCTCATGGGGTCCCCTACGAGCAGTACTTC.

The V call is TRBV7-9, the J call TRBJ2-1; D not certain. V lost 1 base and J 7 bases, leaving 5 bases between the germline ends. In germline, CDR1 is SEHNR, CDR2 FQNEAQ (reference sequence). The CDR3 is 12 residues long. CDR3 sequence reads: CASSLGVNEQFF. In DNA form, the CDR3 reads TGTGCCAGCAGCTTAGGAGTAAATGAGCAGTTCTTC.

This clone was found once. Other nucleotide sequences in the sample specify the same CDR3. The J gene is TRBJ2-5, the V gene TRBV11-3; a possible D gene is TRBD1 (6 bases). The CDR3 runs 13 residues. The germline V and J ends were trimmed by 1 base and 5 bases, with 8 bases remaining between them. The germline V gene has CDR1 SGHNT and CDR2 YENEEA. The CDR3 loop is CASSLGGRETQYF. CDR3 coding DNA: TGTGCCAGCAGCTTAGGGGGGCGGGAGACCCAGTACTTC.

The rearrangement uses TRBV6-1 and TRBJ2-5, with 16 bases matching TRBD2. CDR1 and CDR2 (germline): MNHNS, SASEGT. The length of the CDR3 is 17 residues. J was trimmed by 6 bases and V by 4 bases; bases with no gene match: 8. Written as DNA, the CDR3 is TGTGCCAGCAGTGTCCTGGGACTAGCGGGGGGGAGACAGACCCAGTACTTC. It yields the protein CASSVLGLAGGRQTQYF.

V is TRBV19 and J is TRBJ2-1, with 11 bases identical to TRBD2. Germline loops: CDR1 LNHDA, CDR2 SQIVND (reference sequence). V lost 6 bases and J lost 4; bases outside the gene matches: 11. CDR3 length: 17 amino acids. Here the CDR3 reads CASSLASGRIHYNEQFF. In nucleotides, the CDR3 is TGTGCCAGTAGCCTTGCTAGCGGGAGGATCCATTACAATGAGCAGTTCTTC. Full variable domain (missing parts from reference TRBV19 and TRBJ2-1): DGGITQSPKYLFRKEGQNVTLSCEQNLNHDAMYWYRQDPGQGLRLIYYSQIVNDFQKGDIAEGYSVSREKKESFPLTVTSAQKNPTAFYLCASSLASGRIHYNEQFFGPGTRLTVL.